Sequencing of this T cell receptor (beta chain) was carried out in a study of radiotherapy plus CTLA-4 blockade in lung cancer. The repertoire was sequenced with immunoSEQ multiplex PCR; TCRdb's copy has only in-frame clones and lacks some. This table has about 32,000 clones, around 85% appearing once. The sequence was obtained from a human donor with non-small cell lung cancer who had stable disease on radiotherapy plus ipilimumab. This specimen consisted of peripheral blood, obtained from a patient treated with radiotherapy plus ipilimumab.

This chain's CDR3 is CASSESDRGTYSNQPQHF. CDR3 DNA: TGTGCCAGCAGTGAGTCGGACAGGGGGACCTATAGCAATCAGCCCCAGCATTTT. The chain is built from TRBV2 and TRBJ1-5; TRBD1 aligns across 10 bases. Germline loops: CDR1 SNHLY, CDR2 FYNNEI. The V and J ends lost 3 bases and 0 bases, in that order; junction bases with no gene match: 8. This CDR3 is 18 amino acids long.